The text below deals with one T cell receptor (beta chain). Its recognized antigen is unknown. Base qualities are missing; no much larger clone stands one base away. V loses 6 bases at its end and J loses 3 bases; junction bases beyond the gene matches: 7. Spanning cysteine to phenylalanine, the CDR3 consists of 14 amino acids. Only the CDR3 portion is preserved as DNA: 42 bases, with reading frame beginning at the first base. CDR1 MNHEY and CDR2 SVGAGI are derived from the germline V gene. This sample was taken from a study of cytomegalovirus exposure and HLA in healthy donors (dated by TCRdb to 2015 to 2018). Background for the entire study: In an earlier analysis of some 610 of the donors, around 300 Gb of sequence data and 100 million or so unique TCR beta sequences from about 190 million T cells were reported. An early release that covered fewer than 750 HLA-typed donors contained 250 to 350 gigabases of sequencing data and around 80 million unique TCR sequences. Of the 300 to 400 genotyped donors, about 80% fell in the genetic ancestry cluster associated with self-reported Caucasian donors. The aim of the study was to test whether cataloging public T cell receptors could identify signatures of past pathogen exposure. The T cell repertoires of about 700 subjects were profiled by immunosequencing and related to cytomegalovirus serostatus. Along with the approximately 700-subject first cohort, a separate validation cohort of roughly 110 different subjects was used. To predict cytomegalovirus infection status, the study brought together high-throughput TCR immunosequencing, statistical association of individual TCRs with disease status, and machine learning. A later analysis re-analyzed previously published TCR beta repertoires from roughly 600 donors and added high-resolution HLA genotyping to study TCR occurrence patterns. Rather than using new phenotypic data, the later analysis identified candidate immune exposures from TCR beta sequences and from how often those sequences occurred across donors. To decide whether each TCR beta V gene segment behaved as functional or pseudogenic, an earlier analysis of 587 of the donors relied on high-throughput TCR beta sequencing. Donor age, sex, ethnicity and CMV serostatus were collected together with the repertoire data. A later genetic analysis took genome-wide SNP genotypes for about 55% of the roughly 700 donors and used that subset as a discovery cohort. All discovery cohort repertoires had been generated on a single sequencing platform. HLA typing included class I and class II loci at four-digit resolution. The number of donors typed differed by locus, with roughly 629-640 for A, B, C, DRB1 and DQB1, more than 500 for DQA1, over 600 for DPA1, and roughly 450 for DPB1. Four or five DR-DQ haplotypes were treated as single units for association and clustering because of strong linkage in the cohort. Across approximately 400 genotyped donors of the cohort, an average of about 220,000 unique TCR beta nucleotide sequences per donor were sequenced, and 15% to 20% of those sequences were non-productive.

What the research found in general, with its limitations: Sequencing depth was assumed to be roughly uniform across donors in the presence/absence analyses, though that assumption may not hold. The study gave a list of about 170 TCR beta chains associated with cytomegalovirus. Because HLA typing was missing for some donors at each locus, association tests included only the typed subset. Some IMGT-functional V segments, including TRBV6-2 and TRBV6-3, could not be told apart with the 87-base-pair reads, so those segments were excluded. Assigning TCR associations to individual alleles was difficult when HLA alleles, especially DR and DQ, strongly co-occurred. Because counts were too low, seventeen rarely observed V segments, including chromosome 9 orphons, were left out of the earlier analysis of a few hundred of the donors. Most CMV-associated TCR beta chains appeared to be HLA-restricted in a later analysis, and the HLA associations seemed to be driven largely by CMV exposure. CMV serostatus was the only immune exposure information available for the cohort. In vitro tests confirmed that three of the cytomegalovirus-associated TCR beta chains recognize cytomegalovirus antigens. Specific HLA alleles were associated with roughly 17,000 TCR beta sequences at a false discovery rate of 0.05 in a later analysis. In an earlier analysis of roughly 560 of the donors, most TCR beta V segments were observed in productive rearrangements about 87% or about 30% of the time, broadly matching IMGT annotations. The sequencing pipeline was judged likely to have produced a cluster of highly shared sequence variants as a technical artifact. In a later analysis, TCR association rates were found to vary across HLA loci, with the most associated TCRs seen for DRB1 alleles and the fewest for HLA-C alleles. According to the authors, the approach could potentially be generalized to other disease states and immunological phenotypes. Most TCR sequences were seen in very few donors, while some public TCRs were found in many individuals. A later genetic analysis associated a missense DCLRE1C variant with V-gene and J-gene trimming of TCR beta chains, and an independent cohort replicated the association. In both the original and validation cohorts, the classifier was reported to diagnose cytomegalovirus status with high specificity and sensitivity. Compared with the 666-donor mean, donors in an Asian-associated ancestry cluster had fewer N-insertions in productive TCRs, according to a later genetic analysis. In this cohort, only TCR beta chains were sequenced, and detectable features were limited by the absence of alpha or paired-chain data. According to a later analysis, parvovirus B19, influenza, CMV and Epstein-Barr virus appeared linked to several top co-occurrence clusters. Correlated functional status among segregating V segments might reflect linkage disequilibrium, but an unknown experimental factor could not be ruled out. Compared with equally common non-associated chains, HLA-associated TCR beta chains in a later analysis were more clonally expanded and had lower generation probabilities. A further reported finding was that TCR beta sequences accurately predicted the HLA-A and HLA-B alleles for most subjects in the first cohort.

In total, about 650 healthy bone marrow donors made up the cohort. Cohort members were all nominally healthy when sampled, although unrecorded immune exposures were likely present. The donor was CMV seronegative and belonged to the group of around 400 seronegative cohort members. A peripheral blood sample was collected from each donor, and TCR beta sequencing was performed on peripheral blood mononuclear cells. The Qiagen DNeasy Blood Extraction Kit was used to extract genomic DNA from the blood cell samples. To prepare the library, the immunoSEQ multiplex PCR assay was applied. The multiplex PCR relied on a mix of 60 forward primers for TCR Vbeta segments and 13 reverse primers for TCR Jbeta segments. The CDR3 region of rearranged TCR beta genes was amplified from genomic DNA by a multiplex PCR assay. The Illumina HiSeq System was used to sequence the amplified TCR beta libraries as 87-base-pair reads. For the original study's pipeline: In a later analysis, 80 million or so unique TCR beta chains were counted across the roughly 700 repertoires, and about 9.9 million of these chains were shared by at least two donors. To remove PCR and sequencing errors, raw reads were error-corrected and collapsed into unique sequences using a nearest-neighbor algorithm that merged closely related sequences. CDR3 sequences were aligned to IMGT reference sequences to assign V, D and J gene segments. For a sequence to be retained, at least a six-nucleotide match to both a V gene segment and a J gene segment was required. Rearrangements were called productive when the CDR3 lacked stop codons and stayed in frame with V and J; all others were non-productive. CDR3 was defined according to IMGT convention as the region running from the second conserved V-encoded cysteine to the conserved J-encoded phenylalanine. The earlier analysis of 550 to 650 of the donors excluded any sequence lacking an unambiguous match to a single V gene segment. In an earlier analysis of roughly 500 of the donors, V segments were called functional above 56.7% productive rearrangements and were called segregating when the between-donor standard deviation exceeded 5%. To diagnose cytomegalovirus status from the catalog of TCR beta chain sequences, a statistical classification framework was built. In a later analysis, TCR nucleotide sequences were compared against IMGT/GENE-DB human TR gene sequences so that V and J genes could be assigned. The TCRdist pipeline was used in a later analysis to assign CDR3 sequences and most-parsimonious VDJ recombination scenarios. In a later analysis, each TCR beta chain was defined by its CDR3 amino acid sequence together with its V-gene family, and reads without a unique V-gene family were excluded. In a later analysis, nearly 600 highly shared, low-generation-probability nucleotide sequences were removed to address suspected cross-contamination and a sequencing artifact. In a later analysis, a clonal expansion index for each public chain was calculated from normalized within-repertoire ranks of inferred template counts. Generation probabilities in a later analysis came from a VDJ recombination model fitted to out-of-frame rearrangements, and those results were checked against IGoR. In a later analysis, TCR-TCR, TCR-HLA and TCR-CMV co-occurrence was scored with hypergeometric tests, and a repertoire-size bias correction was applied to TCR pairs. To estimate false discovery rates, a later analysis permuted the HLA or CMV assignments 20 times. A later analysis grouped co-occurring TCRs with DBSCAN, adding TCRdist sequence similarity when clustering within HLA-allele-positive subsets. Co-occurrence clustering excluded repertoires with fewer than 30,000 or more than 120,000 public chains, plus five with anomalous nucleotide sharing. Sourced from immuneACCESS, this table was stored by TCRdb with only in-frame sequences that have V and J called. A share of the clones is absent; for the studies checked, an unresolved V gene accounts for under half, and the remainder has no known explanation. V and J calls and clone size come straight from that table; D and trimming were deduced from the DNA. Across this sample there are about 120,000 clones, with around 65% seen only once. Approximately 1.4% of the sample rests with the top ten.

The chain couples TRBV6-5 to TRBJ1-2; 7 central bases correspond to TRBD1. This sequence originates from a man aged 18-30 years in good health and CMV-seronegative. The specimen sequenced was PBMCs. The CDR3 protein sequence reads: CASRRRQGHYGYTF. The DNA sequence is TGTGCCAGCAGGCGCCGACAGGGACACTATGGCTACACCTTC.